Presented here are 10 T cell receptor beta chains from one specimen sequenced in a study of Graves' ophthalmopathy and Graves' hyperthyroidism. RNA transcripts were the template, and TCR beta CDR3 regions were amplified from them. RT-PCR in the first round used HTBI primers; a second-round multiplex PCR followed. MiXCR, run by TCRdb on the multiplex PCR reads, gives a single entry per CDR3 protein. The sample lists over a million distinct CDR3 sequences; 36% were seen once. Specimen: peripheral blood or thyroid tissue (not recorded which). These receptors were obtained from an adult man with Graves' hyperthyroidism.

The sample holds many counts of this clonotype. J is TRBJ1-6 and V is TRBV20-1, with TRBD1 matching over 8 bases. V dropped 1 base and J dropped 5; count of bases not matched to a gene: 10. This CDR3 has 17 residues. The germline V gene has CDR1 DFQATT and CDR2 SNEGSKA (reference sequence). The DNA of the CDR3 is TGCAGTGCTAGAGGATCAGGGGGCTCGGGCAATAATTCACCCCTCCACTTT. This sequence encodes CSARGSGGSGNNSPLHF.

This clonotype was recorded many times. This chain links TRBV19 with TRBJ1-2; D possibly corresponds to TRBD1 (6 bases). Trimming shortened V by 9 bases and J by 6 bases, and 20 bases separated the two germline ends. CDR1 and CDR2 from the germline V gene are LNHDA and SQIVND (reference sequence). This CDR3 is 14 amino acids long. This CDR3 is CASRVWGRYDGYTF. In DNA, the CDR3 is TGTGCCAGCCGCGTGTGGGGGCGCTACGATGGCTACACCTTC. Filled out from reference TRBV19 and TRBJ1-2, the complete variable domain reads DGGITQSPKYLFRKEGQNVTLSCEQNLNHDAMYWYRQDPGQGLRLIYYSQIVNDFQKGDIAEGYSVSREKKESFPLTVTSAQKNPTAFYLCASRVWGRYDGYTFGSGTRLTVV.

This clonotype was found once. The CDR3 loop is CATSIGRGAGEQYF. CDR3 in DNA: TGTGCCACCAGCATCGGGAGGGGGGCGGGTGAGCAGTACTTC. The gene calls are TRBV15 and TRBJ2-7; 8 bases agree with TRBD2. The CDR3 extends over 14 amino acids. Germline V CDR1 and CDR2: LNHNV, YYDKDF (reference sequence). Trimming removed 4 bases from V and 7 bases from J; junction bases left unmatched: 9. Supplemented by reference TRBV15 and TRBJ2-7, the full variable domain reads DAMVIQNPRYQVTQFGKPVTLSCSQTLNHNVMYWYQQKSSQAPKLLFHYYDKDFNNEADTPDNFQSRRPNTSFCFLDIRSPGLGDTAMYLCATSIGRGAGEQYFGPGTRLTVT.

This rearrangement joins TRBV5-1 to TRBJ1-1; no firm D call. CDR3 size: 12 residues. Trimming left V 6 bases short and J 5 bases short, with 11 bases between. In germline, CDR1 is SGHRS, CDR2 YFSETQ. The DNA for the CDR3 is TGCGCCAGCAAAGGTGAATGGACTGAAGCTTTCTTT. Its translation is CASKGEWTEAFF.

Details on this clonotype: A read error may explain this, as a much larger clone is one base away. CDR3 residues: CASSIPGTAREKLCF. CDR3 sequence (DNA): TGTGCCAGTAGTATTCCCGGGACAGCAAGGGAAAAACTGTGTTTT. The rearrangement links TRBV19 to TRBJ1-4; 7 nucleotides line up with TRBD1. The germline V gene has CDR1 LNHDA and CDR2 SQIVND (reference sequence). CDR3 size: 15 residues.

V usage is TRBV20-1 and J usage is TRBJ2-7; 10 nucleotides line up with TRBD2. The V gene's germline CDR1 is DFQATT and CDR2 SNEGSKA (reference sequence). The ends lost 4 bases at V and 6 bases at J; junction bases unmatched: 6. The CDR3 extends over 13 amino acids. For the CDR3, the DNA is TGCAGTGCTACCACTAGCGGGGCCTTCGAGCAGTACTTC. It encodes CSATTSGAFEQYF.

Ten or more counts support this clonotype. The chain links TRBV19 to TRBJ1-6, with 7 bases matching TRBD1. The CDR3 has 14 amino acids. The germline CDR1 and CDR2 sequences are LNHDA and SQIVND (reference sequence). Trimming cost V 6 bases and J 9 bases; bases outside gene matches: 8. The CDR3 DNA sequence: TGTGCCAGTAGACCGGGACAGAGGGTTTCACCCCTCCACTTT. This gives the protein CASRPGQRVSPLHF.

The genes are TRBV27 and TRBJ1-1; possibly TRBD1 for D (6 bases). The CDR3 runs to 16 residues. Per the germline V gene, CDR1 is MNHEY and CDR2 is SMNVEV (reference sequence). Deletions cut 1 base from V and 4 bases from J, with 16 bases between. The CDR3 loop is CASSLLSGGRGTEAFF. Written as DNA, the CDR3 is TGTGCCAGCAGTTTATTATCCGGGGGCCGTGGCACTGAAGCTTTCTTT.

The CDR3 nucleotides are TGTGCCTGGCTGGGACACCGACCCTACGAGCAGTACTTC. This sequence encodes CAWLGHRPYEQYF. V is TRBV30 and J is TRBJ2-7; D may be TRBD1 (6 bases). Germline CDR1 is GTSNPN and CDR2 is SVGIG (reference sequence). Trimming took 5 bases from V and 2 from J, leaving 13 bases between them. The CDR3 covers 13 residues.

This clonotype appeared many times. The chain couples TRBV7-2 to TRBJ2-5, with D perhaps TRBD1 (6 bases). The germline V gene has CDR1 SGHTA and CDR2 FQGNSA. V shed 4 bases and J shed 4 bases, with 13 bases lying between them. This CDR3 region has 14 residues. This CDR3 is CASSSPGVAETQYF. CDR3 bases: TGTGCCAGCAGCTCACCAGGGGTTGCAGAGACCCAGTACTTC.